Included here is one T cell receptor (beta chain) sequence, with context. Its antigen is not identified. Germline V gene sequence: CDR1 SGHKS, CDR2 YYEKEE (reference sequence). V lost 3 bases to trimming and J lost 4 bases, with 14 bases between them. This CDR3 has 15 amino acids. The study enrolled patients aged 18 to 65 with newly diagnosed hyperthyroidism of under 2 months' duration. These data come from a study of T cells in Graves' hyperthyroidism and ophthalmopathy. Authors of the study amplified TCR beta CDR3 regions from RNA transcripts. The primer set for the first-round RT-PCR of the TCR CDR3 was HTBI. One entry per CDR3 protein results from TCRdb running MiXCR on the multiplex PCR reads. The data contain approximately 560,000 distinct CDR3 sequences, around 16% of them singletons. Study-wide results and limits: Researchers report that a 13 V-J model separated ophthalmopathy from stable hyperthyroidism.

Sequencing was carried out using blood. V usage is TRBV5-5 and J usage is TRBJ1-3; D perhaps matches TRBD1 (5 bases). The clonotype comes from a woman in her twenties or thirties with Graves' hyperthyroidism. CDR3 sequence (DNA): TGTGCCAGCAGCTGGGACCCGGCAGACGGAAACACCATATATTTT. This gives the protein CASSWDPADGNTIYF.